This entry is about one T cell receptor (beta chain). Stated time point: patch test 3, about 24 weeks after DPC sensitization. Treatment described: therapeutic diphenylcyclopropenone sensitization with weekly scalp DPC. TCRdb redid the calling of the RACE reads with MiXCR, one entry per CDR3 protein. The sample includes 180,000 or so distinct CDR3 sequences, 20% to 25% of them seen just once. The record originates from a study of human T cells and chemical hapten exposure. The input for sequencing was whole blood, taken in connection with sensitization to the hapten diphenylcyclopropenone (DPC). The receptor was isolated from a woman between 35 and 50 years old with alopecia areata. Some clones in this sample may be carry-over from other donors' samples.

The chain's CDR3 is CASSSGTSWAKNIQYF. The CDR3 DNA sequence: TGTGCCAGCAGCTCCGGGACCAGCTGGGCCAAAAACATTCAGTACTTC. The J gene is TRBJ2-4, the V gene TRBV9; D is possibly TRBD1 or TRBD2 (5 bases each). The V end was cut by 4 bases, the J end by 1 base, with 15 bases between. The CDR3 runs 16 residues. Looked up from germline, CDR1 is SGDLS and CDR2 is YYNGEE.